The entry below describes one T cell receptor (beta chain). Its specificity is unknown. The data derive from a study of vaccination effects on CD4 cells after COVID-19. Study as a whole: A couple of convalescent patients were sampled 16 days and one week before vaccination. Notes on the study in general: After vaccination, spike-reactive clones in convalescents were mostly new vaccine-induced clones. Clones from infection and from vaccination both contracted markedly late after vaccination.

Libraries were prepared by immunoSEQ multiplex PCR; TCRdb keeps only in-frame clonotypes and omits some of them. The data contain 70,000 or so clones, over 65% of them singletons. Antigen-specific CD4+ T cells were expanded with viral peptide pools in the ViraFEST assay before sequencing. Culturing for 9 to 10 days preceded CD4+ T cell isolation. This person caught SARS-CoV-2 sometime from March to December 2020, and PCR testing confirmed the infection. Germline CDR1 and CDR2: KGHSH and LQKENI. V lost 6 bases to trimming and J lost 7 bases; unmatched junction nucleotides: 4. The CDR3 runs to 14 residues.

Sequencing used CD4+ T cells from PBMCs cultured with HIV peptides, obtained before COVID-19 vaccination. The subset denotes: HIV-1 Nef peptide pool negative control/reference culture. The genes are TRBV18 and TRBJ1-4; 11 bases match TRBD1. This TCR derives from a human donor who had a prior SARS-CoV-2 infection. The CDR3 DNA is TGTGCCAGCTCGACGGGACAGGGGGGTGAAAAACTGTTTTTT. The encoded protein is CASSTGQGGEKLFF.